This T cell receptor beta chain came from a study of OX40 agonist ivuxolimab in advanced cancers. The V gene's germline CDR1 is SNHLY and CDR2 FYNNEI. The CDR3 loop spans 13 amino acids. V trimming: 8 bases; J trimming: 6 bases; junction bases outside the gene matches: 4. This clone was counted between two and nine times. Clones were read by immunoSEQ multiplex PCR, and TCRdb kept only the in-frame ones, dropping some. There are about 72,000 clones in the sample; roughly nine tenths occur only once, and over 9.5% lies in the top ten. The sequences come from CD4+ or CD8+ T cells sorted from blood, collected in a trial of the OX40 agonist ivuxolimab. The receptor was derived from an adult with an advanced solid tumor such as melanoma, head and neck, liver or kidney cancer. This rearrangement joins TRBV2 to TRBJ1-5; 10 nucleotides match TRBD1. The CDR3 DNA follows: TGTGCCAGCCAAGGGACAGGGGCTCAGCCCCAGCATTTT. Protein: CASQGTGAQPQHF. Filled out from reference TRBV2 and TRBJ1-5, the complete variable domain reads EPEVTQTPSHQVTQMGQEVILRCVPISNHLYFYWYRQILGQKVEFLVSFYNNEISEKSEIFDDQFSVERPDGSNFTLKIRSTKLEDSAMYFCASQGTGAQPQHFGDGTRLSIL.